The T cell receptor beta chain described here comes from a study of blood T cell repertoires in COVID-19. This table comes from immunoSEQ multiplex PCR, and its TCRdb copy is limited to in-frame clones, with some not included. The repertoire consists of about 94,000 clones, with approximately 86% occurring once and the leading ten covering 10% to 15%. The CDR3 runs to 15 residues. Germline lookup yields CDR1 MNHNS and CDR2 SASEGT. Concerning this clone itself: The junction differs from germline at one of its ends, possibly a read error.

The sequence was collected from a woman aged 55-75 years in a cohort sampled during active or convalescent COVID-19. This rearrangement joins TRBV6-1 to TRBJ1-2; 11 nucleotides align to TRBD1. Sequencing was performed on peripheral blood. The CDR3 coding sequence is TGTGCCAGCAGTGATCCCCCGGGGACAGGGGGACGCCTGGCCTTC. As protein: CASSDPPGTGGRLAF.